Given below is one T cell receptor beta chain in context. This sample is drawn from a study of T cells in Graves' hyperthyroidism and ophthalmopathy. Hyperthyroidism was newly diagnosed in patients aged 18 to 65 (duration under 2 months). The CDR3 consists of 11 residues. V gave up 0 bases and J gave up 8 bases, with 4 bases separating them. Germline assignment: CDR1 ENHRY and CDR2 SYGVKD. The CDR3 regions of TCR beta were amplified from RNA transcripts. A set of HTBI primers served as the primers for a first-round RT-PCR of the TCR CDR3. MiXCR was run by TCRdb on the multiplex PCR reads, yielding one entry per CDR3 protein. Of hundreds of thousands of distinct CDR3 sequences in the sample, under 60% were seen once.

The sample comprised peripheral blood or thyroid tissue (not recorded which). The gene calls are TRBV10-3 and TRBJ1-1; D is uncertain. The source is a woman between 18 and 30 years old with Graves' hyperthyroidism. The CDR3 reads CAISESAEAFF. The CDR3 bases are TGTGCCATCAGTGAGTCAGCCGAAGCTTTCTTT.